These 16 T cell receptor beta chains came from one sample sequenced in a study of T cell responses to AZD1222 COVID-19 vaccine. Repertoires were generated with immunoSEQ multiplex PCR, while TCRdb's copy carries only in-frame clones and drops some. There are 150,000 to 250,000 clones in the sample; roughly 92% occur only once, and about 1% lies in the top ten. The starting material was peripheral blood, obtained 28 days after the second AZD1222 dose. The receptors were sampled from an adult who received the AZD1222 COVID-19 vaccine.

J is TRBJ2-7 and V is TRBV2; D unclear. The length of the CDR3 is 10 residues. V shed 7 bases and J shed 3 bases, with 4 bases lying between them. Germline CDR1 is SNHLY and CDR2 is FYNNEI. CDR3 region: CASIDYEQYF. In DNA form, the CDR3 reads TGTGCCAGCATCGACTACGAGCAGTACTTC.

The V and J genes are TRBV7-2 and TRBJ1-4; 7 nucleotides line up with TRBD1. The ends lost 5 bases at V and 5 bases at J; junction bases unmatched: 5. This CDR3 contains 14 residues. CDR1 and CDR2 from the germline V gene are SGHTA and FQGNSA. The CDR3 DNA reads as TGTGCCAGCAGCACCCGACAGGGAAATGAAAAACTGTTTTTT. Its translation is CASSTRQGNEKLFF.

The genes are TRBV5-8 and TRBJ2-5; D gene unclear. V lost 3 bases and J lost 9, with 18 bases in between. This CDR3 is 14 amino acids long. Germline V CDR1 and CDR2: SGHTS, YDEGEE. The CDR3: CASSSPVIGRSQYF. DNA for the CDR3: TGTGCCAGCAGCTCCCCTGTGATCGGGCGGTCCCAGTACTTC.

The genes are TRBV7-9 and TRBJ2-3, with TRBD2 matching 8 bases. This CDR3 spans 15 amino acids. V was pared by 1 base and J by 2 bases, with 2 bases of the junction left unmatched. Germline V CDR1 and CDR2: SEHNR, FQNEAQ (reference sequence). The CDR3 protein is CASSLEAGVTDTQYF. CDR3 DNA sequence: TGTGCCAGCAGCTTAGAAGCGGGGGTCACAGATACGCAGTATTTT.

This chain uses TRBV7-9 with TRBJ1-5; TRBD1 is a possible D gene (5 bases). V was cut by 4 bases and J by 6 bases, with 10 bases left in between. The V gene's germline CDR1 is SEHNR and CDR2 FQNEAQ (reference sequence). CDR3 length: 13 residues. The CDR3 DNA is TGTGCCAGCAGCTGGGGCGCGGGTCAGCCCCAGCATTTT. It specifies CASSWGAGQPQHF.

J is TRBJ2-7 and V is TRBV27; a possible D gene is TRBD1 (6 bases). Germline CDR1 MNHEY, CDR2 SMNVEV (reference sequence). V lost 4 bases, J lost 0 bases, and 10 bases lay in between. This CDR3 contains 14 residues. CDR3 loop: CASSSQGSSYEQYF. DNA of the CDR3: TGTGCCAGCAGTTCTCAGGGGAGCTCCTACGAGCAGTACTTC.

V and J are TRBV11-2 and TRBJ1-2; TRBD1 matches at 9 bases. The junction had 9 bases not matched to a gene; V was cut back by 5 bases and J by 8 bases. The CDR3 covers 14 residues. From germline, CDR1 is SGHAT and CDR2 FQNNGV. The CDR3 nucleotides are TGTGCCAGCAGCCCGGGACAGGGAGAAAGCGGCTACACCTTC. Protein sequence: CASSPGQGESGYTF.

The rearrangement joins TRBV7-2 to TRBJ1-2; possibly TRBD1 for D (5 bases). Per germline, CDR1 SGHTA and CDR2 FQGNSA. The CDR3 loop spans 12 amino acids. The V end lost 2 bases, the J end lost 5 bases, and 6 bases lay between the germline ends. The CDR3, as DNA: TGTGCCAGCAGCTTACAGGGATATGGCTACACCTTC. Amino acids: CASSLQGYGYTF.

The gene calls are TRBV9 and TRBJ1-6; 7 nucleotides match TRBD1. Germline-derived CDR1 and CDR2 are SGDLS and YYNGEE. Trimming at V came to 4 bases and at J to 7 bases, leaving 11 bases not matched to a gene. The CDR3 totals 16 residues. The CDR3 spells CASSPRTGTGNSPLHF. The CDR3 DNA follows: TGTGCCAGCAGCCCAAGGACAGGAACGGGGAATTCACCCCTCCACTTT.

This clone occurred once. The chain combines TRBV18 with TRBJ2-3; D gene unclear. The CDR3 consists of 18 residues. Germline V gives CDR1 KGHSH, CDR2 LQKENI. Trimming left V 5 bases short and J 0 bases short, with 21 bases between. Written as DNA, the CDR3 is TGTGCCAGCTCAATGTCGTTAGTGCATTCCACTAGCACAGATACGCAGTATTTT. Translated, it gives CASSMSLVHSTSTDTQYF.

This clone was detected only a few times. One end of the junction varies from germline; a read error may be responsible. CDR3 sequence reads: CASTSPPGF. In DNA form, the CDR3 reads TGTGCCAGTACCTCTCCGCCGGGCTTC. The rearrangement links TRBV19 to TRBJ2-7; D remains unclear. The CDR3 loop spans 9 amino acids. CDR1 is LNHDA, CDR2 SQIVND, per germline (reference sequence). The entire variable domain, with the rest obtained from reference TRBV19 and TRBJ2-7, is as follows: DGGITQSPKYLFRKEGQNVTLSCEQNLNHDAMYWYRQDPGQGLRLIYYSQIVNDFQKGDIAEGYSVSREKKESFPLTVTSAQKNPTAFYLCASTSPPGFGPGTRLTVT.

The chain employs TRBV2 and TRBJ2-1; D unclear. This CDR3 comprises 13 residues. Trimming stripped 6 bases from V and 6 bases from J, with 12 bases between. Germline V gives CDR1 SNHLY, CDR2 FYNNEI. CDR3 sequence reads: CASRPDPGNEQFF. The CDR3 DNA sequence: TGTGCCAGCAGACCTGATCCGGGCAATGAGCAGTTCTTC.

J is TRBJ1-2 and V is TRBV6-5; D is undetermined. The germline V and J ends were trimmed by 0 bases and 5 bases, with 10 bases remaining between them. The CDR3 covers 14 residues. CDR1 and CDR2 (germline): MNHEY, SVGAGI. CDR3 sequence reads: CASSYSPADYGYTF. The DNA of the CDR3 is TGTGCCAGCAGTTACTCACCGGCGGATTATGGCTACACCTTC.

J is TRBJ1-2 and V is TRBV13, with 7 bases that match TRBD1. This CDR3 contains 16 residues. Germline trimming cut 4 bases from V and 0 bases from J; bases unmatched to any gene: 8. CDR1 is PRHDT and CDR2 is FYEKMQ in the germline V gene (reference sequence). CDR3 DNA: TGTGCCAGCAGCTCCCACAGGGGATTGGCTAACTATGGCTACACCTTC. It yields the protein CASSSHRGLANYGYTF.

V and J are TRBV30 and TRBJ1-2; D is possibly TRBD1 (6 bases). Trimming pared 3 bases from V and 0 bases from J, leaving 14 bases between. Germline values: CDR1 GTSNPN, CDR2 SVGIG (reference sequence). The CDR3 is 15 residues long. CDR3 sequence reads: CAWRTTGTTNYGYTF. The CDR3 region has the DNA TGTGCCTGGAGAACCACCGGGACAACTAACTATGGCTACACCTTC.

The genes are TRBV7-2 and TRBJ1-3; no reliable D call. This CDR3 has 14 residues. Germline V gene sequence: CDR1 SGHTA, CDR2 FQGNSA. Trimming shortened V by 8 bases and J by 4 bases, and 15 bases separated the two germline ends. Here the CDR3 DNA reads TGTGCCAGCGGGGAGCCGGCCCTCGGAAACACCATATATTTT. Protein: CASGEPALGNTIYF.